One T cell receptor beta chain is described in this entry. Per the original data handling: Reference gene primer amplification yielded estimated nucleated cell counts. Clones were sequenced by immunoSEQ multiplex PCR, and TCRdb holds only the in-frame ones, with some missing. Clone size and V and J calls were adopted from that table, with D and trimming inferred from the DNA. The sample has some 150,000 clones, 75% to 85% seen once. The record originates from a study of blood T cell repertoires in COVID-19. Overall study: Specimens from acute and convalescent COVID-19 originated in the United States, Italy and Spain. From T cells, B-cell-depleted T cells, or PBMCs came the material, which was cDNA or gDNA.

The germline V gene has CDR1 SGHVS and CDR2 FQNEAQ. The V end was cut by 6 bases, the J end by 4 bases, with 27 bases between. The CDR3 has 18 residues. Sequences were obtained from peripheral blood. The source is a man in his fifties with acute or convalescent COVID-19. The V and J genes are TRBV7-8 and TRBJ1-2; D ambiguous. The CDR3 loop reads CASRSGSSPNQSPYGYTF. The CDR3 DNA is TGTGCCAGCAGGTCGGGATCTTCCCCCAATCAATCGCCCTATGGCTACACCTTC.